The rows below give T cell receptor beta chains drawn from one sample of a study of OX40 agonist ivuxolimab in advanced cancers. The table came from immunoSEQ multiplex PCR; TCRdb's copy has only in-frame clones and leaves some out. The sample lists about 79,000 clones, 88% occurring once. Sequencing was performed on CD4+ or CD8+ T cells sorted from blood, taken in a trial of the OX40 agonist ivuxolimab. The source of these receptors is an adult with an advanced solid tumor such as melanoma, head and neck, liver or kidney cancer. The CDR3 runs from the conserved cysteine through the conserved F or W. The order of the fields is clone size, D gene, J gene, V gene, CDR3 DNA, CDR3 protein. D genes are given only for firm matches. The listing skips clone size in some rows; elsewhere it reads once, few, many or a size class.

>NA|NA|TRBJ2-7|TRBV29-1
TGCAGCGTTGATGAGGATTACGAGCAGTACTTC
CSVDEDYEQYF
>NA|TRBD1|TRBJ1-1|TRBV6-6
TGTGCCAGCAGCCGGGAGGGGGACAGGGAAGCTTTCTTT
CASSREGDREAFF
>once|NA|TRBJ1-2|TRBV29-1
TGCAGCGCTGAGGTAGTTAACTATGGCTACACCTTC
CSAEVVNYGYTF
>NA|NA|TRBJ1-1|TRBV2
TGTGCCAGCAGTGAAGCGATGGTGAGCACTGAAGCTTTCTTT
CASSEAMVSTEAFF
>once|NA|TRBJ2-7|TRBV2
TGTGCCAGCAGTGAACGGACCTTGGTCCACGAGCAGTACTTC
CASSERTLVHEQYF
>NA|NA|TRBJ2-5|TRBV20-1
TGCAGTGCTAGGGGACAAGAGACCCAGTACTTC
CSARGQETQYF
>NA|NA|TRBJ1-2|TRBV27
TGTGCCAGCAGGGCTACAGGTGCTCCAGTGGATGGCTACACCTTC
CASRATGAPVDGYTF
>NA|NA|TRBJ2-6|TRBV25-1
TGTGCCAGCAGTGACCCGGGAACTGGGGCCAACGTCCTGACTTTC
CASSDPGTGANVLTF
>NA|NA|TRBJ2-7|TRBV11-3
TGTGCCAGCAGCTTAGCAGGGTCCTACGAGCAGTACTTC
CASSLAGSYEQYF
>few|NA|TRBJ2-1|TRBV4-1
TGCGCCAGCGCCACCGAGTTAGCCCAGTGGAATGAGCAGTTCTTC
CASATELAQWNEQFF
>NA|NA|TRBJ2-4|TRBV9
TGTGCCTATGGGGGCGGGGACAAAAACATTCAGTACTTC
CAYGGGDKNIQYF
>NA|TRBD2|TRBJ2-2|TRBV5-1
TGCGCCAGCAGCGGATCTAGCGGTGCGAACACCGGGGAGCTGTTTTTT
CASSGSSGANTGELFF
>NA|NA|TRBJ2-1|TRBV2
TGTGCCAGCAGAGGAATGAGCTCCTACAATGAGCAGTTCTTC
CASRGMSSYNEQFF
>NA|TRBD2|TRBJ2-5|TRBV2
TGTGCCAGCAGCTACGGGTTAGCGGGAGGGGAGACCCAGTACTTC
CASSYGLAGGETQYF
>NA|TRBD2|TRBJ2-1|TRBV13
TGTGCCAGCAGCTTAGGTAAGATCCGGGACCCCGGACTAGCGTCACACATCTACAATGAGCAGTTCTTC
CASSLGKIRDPGLASHIYNEQFF
>NA|NA|TRBJ2-7|TRBV4-2
TGTGCCAGCAGCCAACAGGGGTACGAGCAGTACTTC
CASSQQGYEQYF
>NA|NA|TRBJ2-1|TRBV7-9
TGTGCCAGCACTCCTAGGGGGACCCCCGGGAGTAGGGCTTACAATGAGCAGTTCTTC
CASTPRGTPGSRAYNEQFF